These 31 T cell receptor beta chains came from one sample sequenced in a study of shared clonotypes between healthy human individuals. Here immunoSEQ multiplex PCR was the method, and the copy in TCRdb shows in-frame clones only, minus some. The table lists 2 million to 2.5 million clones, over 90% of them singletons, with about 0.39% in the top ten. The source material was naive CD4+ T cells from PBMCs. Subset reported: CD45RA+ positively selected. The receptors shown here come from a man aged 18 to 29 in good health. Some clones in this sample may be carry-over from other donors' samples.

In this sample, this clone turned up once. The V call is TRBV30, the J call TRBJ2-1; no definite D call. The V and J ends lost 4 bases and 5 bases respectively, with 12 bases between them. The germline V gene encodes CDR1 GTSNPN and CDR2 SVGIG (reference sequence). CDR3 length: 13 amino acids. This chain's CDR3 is CAWIPGFDNEQFF. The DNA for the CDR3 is TGTGCCTGGATTCCGGGTTTTGACAATGAGCAGTTCTTC. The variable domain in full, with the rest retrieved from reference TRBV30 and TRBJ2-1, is SQTIHQWPATLVQPVGSPLSLECTVEGTSNPNLYWYRQAAGRGLQLLFYSVGIGQISSEVPQNLSASRPQDRQFILSSKKLLLSDSGFYLCAWIPGFDNEQFFGPGTRLTVL.

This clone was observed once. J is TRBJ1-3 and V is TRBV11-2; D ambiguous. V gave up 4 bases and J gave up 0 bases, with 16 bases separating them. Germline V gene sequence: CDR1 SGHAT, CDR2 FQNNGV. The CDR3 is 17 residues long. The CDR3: CASSSQHAGSSGNTIYF. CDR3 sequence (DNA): TGTGCCAGCAGCTCTCAACACGCCGGGAGCTCTGGAAACACCATATATTTT.

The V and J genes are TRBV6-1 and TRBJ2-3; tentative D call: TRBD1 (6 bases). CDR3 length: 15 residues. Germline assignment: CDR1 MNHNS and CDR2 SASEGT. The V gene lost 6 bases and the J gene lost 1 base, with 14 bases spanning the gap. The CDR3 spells CASSPQGRGTDTQYF. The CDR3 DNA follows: TGTGCCAGCAGCCCACAGGGCCGGGGCACAGATACGCAGTATTTT.

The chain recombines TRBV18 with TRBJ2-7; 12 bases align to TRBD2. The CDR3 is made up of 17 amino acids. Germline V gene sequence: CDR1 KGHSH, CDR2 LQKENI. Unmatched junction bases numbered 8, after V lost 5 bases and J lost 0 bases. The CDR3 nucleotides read TGTGCCAGCTCATCTCGACTAGCGGGAGATTTCTCCTACGAGCAGTACTTC. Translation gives CASSSRLAGDFSYEQYF.

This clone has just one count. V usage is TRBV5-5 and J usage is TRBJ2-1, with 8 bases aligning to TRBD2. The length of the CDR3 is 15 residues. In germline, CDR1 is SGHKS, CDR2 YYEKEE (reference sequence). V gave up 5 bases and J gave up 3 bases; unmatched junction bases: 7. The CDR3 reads CASSSLSGDYNEQFF. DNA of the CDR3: TGTGCCAGCAGTTCACTTAGCGGGGACTACAATGAGCAGTTCTTC.

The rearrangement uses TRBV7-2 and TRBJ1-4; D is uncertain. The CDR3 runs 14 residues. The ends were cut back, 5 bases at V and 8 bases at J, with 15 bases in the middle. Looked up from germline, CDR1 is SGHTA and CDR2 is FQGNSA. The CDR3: CASSLEAVDEKLFF. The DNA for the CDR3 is TGTGCCAGCAGCCTAGAAGCGGTAGACGAAAAACTGTTTTTT.

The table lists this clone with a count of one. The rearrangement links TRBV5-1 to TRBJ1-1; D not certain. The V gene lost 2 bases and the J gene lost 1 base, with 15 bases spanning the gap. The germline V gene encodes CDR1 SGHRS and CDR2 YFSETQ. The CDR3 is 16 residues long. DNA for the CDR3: TGCGCCAGCAGCTTTGTCCCACAAAGACCGAACACTGAAGCTTTCTTT. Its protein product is CASSFVPQRPNTEAFF.

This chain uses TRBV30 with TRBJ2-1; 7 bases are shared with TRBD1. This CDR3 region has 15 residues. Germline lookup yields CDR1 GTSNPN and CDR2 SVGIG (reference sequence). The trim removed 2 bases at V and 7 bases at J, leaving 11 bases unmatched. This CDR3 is CAWSTSDRDSNEQFF. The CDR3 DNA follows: TGTGCCTGGAGTACCTCAGACAGGGATAGTAATGAGCAGTTCTTC.

For the CDR3, the DNA is TGCGCCAGCAGCTCCGGGAGTTTAGATACGCAGTATTTT. Translated, it gives CASSSGSLDTQYF. The gene calls are TRBV5-1 and TRBJ2-3, with TRBD2 as a possible D gene (6 bases). Between the trimmed V and J ends, which lost 3 bases and 5 bases, there was a span of 10 bases. Germline-derived CDR1 and CDR2 are SGHRS and YFSETQ. The CDR3 length is 13 residues.

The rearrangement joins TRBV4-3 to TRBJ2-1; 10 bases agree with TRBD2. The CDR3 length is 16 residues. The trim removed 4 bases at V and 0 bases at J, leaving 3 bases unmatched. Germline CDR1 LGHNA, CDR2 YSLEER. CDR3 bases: TGCGCCAGCAGCCGCAGCGGGGGGGACTCCTACAATGAGCAGTTCTTC. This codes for CASSRSGGDSYNEQFF.

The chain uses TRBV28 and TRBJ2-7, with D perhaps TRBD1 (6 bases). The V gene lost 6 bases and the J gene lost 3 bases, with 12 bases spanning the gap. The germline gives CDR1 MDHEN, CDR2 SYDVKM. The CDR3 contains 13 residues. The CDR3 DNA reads TGTGCCAGCAGACCTACAGGGAACTACGAGCAGTACTTC. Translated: CASRPTGNYEQYF. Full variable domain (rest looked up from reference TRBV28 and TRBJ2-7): DVKVTQSSRYLVKRTGEKVFLECVQDMDHENMFWYRQDPGLGLRLIYFSYDVKMKEKGDIPEGYSVSREKKERFSLILESASTNQTSMYLCASRPTGNYEQYFGPGTRLTVT.

The CDR3 sequence: CASRTWRAPTEAFF. The CDR3 DNA is TGTGCCAGTAGAACCTGGAGGGCCCCCACTGAAGCTTTCTTT. The V and J genes are TRBV19 and TRBJ1-1; no firm D call. This CDR3 has 14 amino acids. V lost 6 bases, J lost 4 bases, and 15 bases lay in between. The germline V gene has CDR1 LNHDA and CDR2 SQIVND (reference sequence). Using reference TRBV19 and TRBJ1-1 for the parts outside the CDR3, the full variable domain is DGGITQSPKYLFRKEGQNVTLSCEQNLNHDAMYWYRQDPGQGLRLIYYSQIVNDFQKGDIAEGYSVSREKKESFPLTVTSAQKNPTAFYLCASRTWRAPTEAFFGQGTRLTVV.

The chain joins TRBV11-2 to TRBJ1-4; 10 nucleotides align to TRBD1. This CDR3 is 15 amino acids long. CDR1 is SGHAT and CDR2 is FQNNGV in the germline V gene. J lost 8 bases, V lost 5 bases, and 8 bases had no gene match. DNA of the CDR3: TGTGCCAGCAGCCCAACGACAGGGGGCTCAGAAAAACTGTTTTTT. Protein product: CASSPTTGGSEKLFF.

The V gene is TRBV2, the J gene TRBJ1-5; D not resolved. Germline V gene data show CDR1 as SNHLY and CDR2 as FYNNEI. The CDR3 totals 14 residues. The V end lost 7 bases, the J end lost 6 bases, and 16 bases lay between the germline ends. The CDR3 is CASTLGKRGQPQHF. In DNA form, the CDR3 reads TGTGCCAGCACCCTGGGGAAGCGGGGTCAGCCCCAGCATTTT.

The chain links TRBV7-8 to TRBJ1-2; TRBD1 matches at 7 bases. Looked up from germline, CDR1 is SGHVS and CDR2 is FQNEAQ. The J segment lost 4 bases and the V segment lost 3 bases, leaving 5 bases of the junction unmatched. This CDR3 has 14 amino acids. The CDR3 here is CASSLARQGYGYTF. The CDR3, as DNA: TGTGCCAGCAGCTTGGCAAGACAGGGCTATGGCTACACCTTC. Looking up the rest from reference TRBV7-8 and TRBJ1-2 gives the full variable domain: GAGVSQSPRYKVAKRGQDVALRCDPISGHVSLFWYQQALGQGPEFLTYFQNEAQLDKSGLPSDRFFAERPEGSVSTLKIQRTQQEDSAVYLCASSLARQGYGYTFGSGTRLTVV.

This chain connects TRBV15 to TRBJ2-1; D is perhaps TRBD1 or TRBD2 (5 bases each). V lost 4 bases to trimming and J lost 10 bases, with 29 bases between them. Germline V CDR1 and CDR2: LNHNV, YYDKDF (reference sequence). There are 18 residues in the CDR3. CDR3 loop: CATSMIGRSFRGAMEQFF. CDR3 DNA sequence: TGTGCCACCAGCATGATAGGAAGGAGCTTTCGAGGGGCAATGGAGCAGTTCTTC.

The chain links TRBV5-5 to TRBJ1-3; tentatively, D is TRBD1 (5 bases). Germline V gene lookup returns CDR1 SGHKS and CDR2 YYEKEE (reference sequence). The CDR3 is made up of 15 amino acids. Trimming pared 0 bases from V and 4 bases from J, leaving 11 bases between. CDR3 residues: CASSLGTGTGNTIYF. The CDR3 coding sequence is TGTGCCAGCAGCTTGGGGACTGGGACGGGAAACACCATATATTTT.

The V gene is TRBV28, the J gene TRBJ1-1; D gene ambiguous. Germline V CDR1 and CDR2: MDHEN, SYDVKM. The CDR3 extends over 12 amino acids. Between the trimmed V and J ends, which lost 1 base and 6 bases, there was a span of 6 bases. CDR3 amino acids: CASSLYSSEAFF. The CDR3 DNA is TGTGCCAGCAGTTTATACAGCTCTGAAGCTTTCTTT. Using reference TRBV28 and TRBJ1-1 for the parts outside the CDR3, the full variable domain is DVKVTQSSRYLVKRTGEKVFLECVQDMDHENMFWYRQDPGLGLRLIYFSYDVKMKEKGDIPEGYSVSREKKERFSLILESASTNQTSMYLCASSLYSSEAFFGQGTRLTVV.

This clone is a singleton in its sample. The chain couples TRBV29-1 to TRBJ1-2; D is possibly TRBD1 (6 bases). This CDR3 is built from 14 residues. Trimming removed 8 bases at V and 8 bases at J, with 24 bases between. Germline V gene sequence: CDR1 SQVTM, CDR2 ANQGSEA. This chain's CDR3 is CSTTGISTEGGYTF. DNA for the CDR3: TGCAGCACAACAGGGATATCAACGGAGGGGGGCTACACCTTC.

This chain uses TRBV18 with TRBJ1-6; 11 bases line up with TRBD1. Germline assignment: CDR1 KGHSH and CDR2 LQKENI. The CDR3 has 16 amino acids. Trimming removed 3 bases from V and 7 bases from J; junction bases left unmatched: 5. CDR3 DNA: TGTGCCAGCTCACCTGGACAGGGGGCAGGGAATTCACCCCTCCACTTT. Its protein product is CASSPGQGAGNSPLHF.

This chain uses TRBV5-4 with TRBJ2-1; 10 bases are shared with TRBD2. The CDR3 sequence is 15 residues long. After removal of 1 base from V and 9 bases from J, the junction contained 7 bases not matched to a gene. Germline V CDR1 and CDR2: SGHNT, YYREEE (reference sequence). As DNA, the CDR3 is TGTGCCAGCAGCTTGACTAGCGGGATCCGATCTGAGCAGTTCTTC. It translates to CASSLTSGIRSEQFF.

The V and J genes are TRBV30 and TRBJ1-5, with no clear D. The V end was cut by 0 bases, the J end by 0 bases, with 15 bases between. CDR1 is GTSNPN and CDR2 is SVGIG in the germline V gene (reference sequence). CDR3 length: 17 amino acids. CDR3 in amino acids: CAWSVGPAKYSNQPQHF. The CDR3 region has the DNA TGTGCCTGGAGTGTAGGGCCCGCAAAATATAGCAATCAGCCCCAGCATTTT.

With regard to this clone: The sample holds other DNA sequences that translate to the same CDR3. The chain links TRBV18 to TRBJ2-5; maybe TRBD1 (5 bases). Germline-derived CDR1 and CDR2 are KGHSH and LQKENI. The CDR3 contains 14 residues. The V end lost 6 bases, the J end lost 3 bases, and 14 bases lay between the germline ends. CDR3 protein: CASSPQGSEETQYF. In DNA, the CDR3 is TGTGCCAGCTCCCCGCAGGGTTCGGAAGAGACCCAGTACTTC.

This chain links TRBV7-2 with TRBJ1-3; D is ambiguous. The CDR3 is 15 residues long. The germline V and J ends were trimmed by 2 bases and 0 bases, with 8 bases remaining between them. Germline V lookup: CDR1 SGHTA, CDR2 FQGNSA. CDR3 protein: CASSLSWGSGNTIYF. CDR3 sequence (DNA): TGTGCCAGCAGCTTATCTTGGGGCTCTGGAAACACCATATATTTT.

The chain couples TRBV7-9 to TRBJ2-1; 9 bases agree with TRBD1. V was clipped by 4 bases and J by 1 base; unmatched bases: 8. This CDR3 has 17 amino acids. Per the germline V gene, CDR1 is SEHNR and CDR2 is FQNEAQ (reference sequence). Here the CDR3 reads CASSSTGQGRSYNEQFF. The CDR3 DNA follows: TGTGCCAGCAGCTCCACCGGACAGGGGAGGTCCTACAATGAGCAGTTCTTC.

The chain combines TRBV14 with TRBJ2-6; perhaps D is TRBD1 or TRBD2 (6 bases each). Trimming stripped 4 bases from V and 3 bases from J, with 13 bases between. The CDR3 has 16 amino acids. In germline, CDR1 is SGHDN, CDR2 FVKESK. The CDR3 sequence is CASSPRRGLGANVLTF. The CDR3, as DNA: TGTGCCAGCAGCCCCCGTCGGGGGCTTGGGGCCAACGTCCTGACTTTC.

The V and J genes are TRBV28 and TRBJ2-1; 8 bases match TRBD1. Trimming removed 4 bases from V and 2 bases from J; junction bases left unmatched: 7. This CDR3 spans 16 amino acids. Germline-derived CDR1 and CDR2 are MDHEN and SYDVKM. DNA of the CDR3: TGTGCCAGCAGTTCGACAGGGGCTTCAACCTACAATGAGCAGTTCTTC. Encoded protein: CASSSTGASTYNEQFF.

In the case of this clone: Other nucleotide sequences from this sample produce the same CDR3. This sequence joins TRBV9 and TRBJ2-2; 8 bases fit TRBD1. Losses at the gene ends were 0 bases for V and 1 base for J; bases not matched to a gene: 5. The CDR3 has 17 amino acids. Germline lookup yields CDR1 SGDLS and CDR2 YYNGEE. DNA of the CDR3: TGTGCCAGCAGCGTAGCTCGCGGGACAGGGAACACCGGGGAGCTGTTTTTT. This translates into CASSVARGTGNTGELFF.

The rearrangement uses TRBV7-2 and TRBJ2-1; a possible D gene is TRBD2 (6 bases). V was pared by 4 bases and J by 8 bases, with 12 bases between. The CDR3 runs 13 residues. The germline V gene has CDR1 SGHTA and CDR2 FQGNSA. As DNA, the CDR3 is TGTGCCAGCAGCTCATGGGGGGTCGATGAGCAGTTCTTC. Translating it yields CASSSWGVDEQFF.

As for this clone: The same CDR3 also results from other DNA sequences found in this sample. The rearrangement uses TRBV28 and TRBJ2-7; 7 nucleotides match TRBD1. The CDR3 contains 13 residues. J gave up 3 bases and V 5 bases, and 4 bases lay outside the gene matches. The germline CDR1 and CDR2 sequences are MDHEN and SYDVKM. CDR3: CASSLGGGYEQYF. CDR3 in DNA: TGTGCCAGCAGTCTAGGGGGCGGCTACGAGCAGTACTTC.

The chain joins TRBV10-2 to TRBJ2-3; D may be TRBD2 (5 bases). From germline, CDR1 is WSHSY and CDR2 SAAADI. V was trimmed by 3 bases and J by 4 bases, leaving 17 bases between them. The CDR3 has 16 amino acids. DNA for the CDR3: TGCGCCAGCAGTGATGGATTGCCGGGGTCGTCAGATACGCAGTATTTT. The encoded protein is CASSDGLPGSSDTQYF.